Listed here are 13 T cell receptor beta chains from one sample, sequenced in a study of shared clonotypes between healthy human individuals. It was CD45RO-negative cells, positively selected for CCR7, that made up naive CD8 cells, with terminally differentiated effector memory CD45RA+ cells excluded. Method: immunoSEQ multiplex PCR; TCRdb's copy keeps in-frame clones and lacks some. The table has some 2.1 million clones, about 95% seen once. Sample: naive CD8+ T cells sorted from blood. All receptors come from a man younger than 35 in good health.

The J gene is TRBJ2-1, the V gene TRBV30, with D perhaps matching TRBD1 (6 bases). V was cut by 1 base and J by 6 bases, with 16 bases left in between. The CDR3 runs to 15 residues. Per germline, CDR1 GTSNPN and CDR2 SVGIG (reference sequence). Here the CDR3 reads CAWSAPGTSANEQFF. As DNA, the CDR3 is TGTGCCTGGAGTGCTCCCGGGACAAGTGCCAATGAGCAGTTCTTC.

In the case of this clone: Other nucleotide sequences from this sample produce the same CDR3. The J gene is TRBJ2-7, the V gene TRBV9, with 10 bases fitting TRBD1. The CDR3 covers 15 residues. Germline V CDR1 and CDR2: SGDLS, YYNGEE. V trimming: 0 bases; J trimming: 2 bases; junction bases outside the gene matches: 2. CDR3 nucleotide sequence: TGTGCCAGCAGCGTAGGGACAGGGGGAACCTACGAGCAGTACTTC. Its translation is CASSVGTGGTYEQYF.

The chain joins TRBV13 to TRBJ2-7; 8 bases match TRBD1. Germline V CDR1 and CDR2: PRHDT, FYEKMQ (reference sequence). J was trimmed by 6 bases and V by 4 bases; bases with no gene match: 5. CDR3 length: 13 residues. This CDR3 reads CASSSQGAREQYF. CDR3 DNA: TGTGCCAGCAGCTCCCAGGGGGCACGCGAGCAGTACTTC.

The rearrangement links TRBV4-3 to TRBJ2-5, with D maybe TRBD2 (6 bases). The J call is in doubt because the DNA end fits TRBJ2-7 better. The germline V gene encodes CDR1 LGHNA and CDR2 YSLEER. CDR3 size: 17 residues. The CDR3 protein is CASSQDSGGIQGDEQYF. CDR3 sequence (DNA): TGCGCCAGCAGCCAAGATTCCGGGGGTATCCAGGGAGACGAGCAGTACTTC.

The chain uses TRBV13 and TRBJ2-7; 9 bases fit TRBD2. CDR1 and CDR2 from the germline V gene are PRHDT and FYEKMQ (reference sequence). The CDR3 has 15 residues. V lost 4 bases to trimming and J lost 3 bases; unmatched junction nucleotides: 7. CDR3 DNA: TGTGCCAGCAGCTACCGACTAGCGGAGAACTACGAGCAGTACTTC. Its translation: CASSYRLAENYEQYF.

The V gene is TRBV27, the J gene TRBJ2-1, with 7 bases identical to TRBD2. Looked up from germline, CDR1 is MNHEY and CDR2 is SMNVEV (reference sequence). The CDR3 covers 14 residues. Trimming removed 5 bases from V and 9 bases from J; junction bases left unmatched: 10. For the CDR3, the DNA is TGTGCCAGCAGTATAGGCTCGGGGGGATTTGAGCAGTTCTTC. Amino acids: CASSIGSGGFEQFF.

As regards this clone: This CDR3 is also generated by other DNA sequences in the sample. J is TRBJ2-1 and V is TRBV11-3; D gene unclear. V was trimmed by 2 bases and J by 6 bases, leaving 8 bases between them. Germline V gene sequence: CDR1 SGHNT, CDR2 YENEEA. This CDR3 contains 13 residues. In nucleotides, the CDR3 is TGTGCCAGCAGCTTATACACTCTCAATGAGCAGTTCTTC. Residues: CASSLYTLNEQFF. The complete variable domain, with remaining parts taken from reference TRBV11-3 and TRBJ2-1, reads EAGVVQSPRYKIIEKKQPVAFWCNPISGHNTLYWYLQNLGQGPELLIRYENEEAVDDSQLPKDRFSAERLKGVDSTLKIQPAELGDSAVYLCASSLYTLNEQFFGPGTRLTVL.

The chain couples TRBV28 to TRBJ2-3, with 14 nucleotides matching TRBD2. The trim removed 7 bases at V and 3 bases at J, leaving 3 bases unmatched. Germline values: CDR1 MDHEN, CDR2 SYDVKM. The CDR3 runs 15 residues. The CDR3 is CASTRLAGGTDTQYF. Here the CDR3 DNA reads TGTGCCAGCACCCGACTAGCGGGGGGGACAGATACGCAGTATTTT. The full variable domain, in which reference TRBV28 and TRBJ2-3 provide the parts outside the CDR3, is DVKVTQSSRYLVKRTGEKVFLECVQDMDHENMFWYRQDPGLGLRLIYFSYDVKMKEKGDIPEGYSVSREKKERFSLILESASTNQTSMYLCASTRLAGGTDTQYFGPGTRLTVL.

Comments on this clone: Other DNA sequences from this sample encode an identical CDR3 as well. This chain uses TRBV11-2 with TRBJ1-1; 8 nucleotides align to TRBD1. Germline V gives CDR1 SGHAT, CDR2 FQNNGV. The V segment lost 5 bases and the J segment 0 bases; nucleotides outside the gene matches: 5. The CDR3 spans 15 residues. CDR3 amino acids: CASSAGQGMNTEAFF. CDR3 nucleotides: TGTGCCAGCAGCGCCGGACAGGGTATGAACACTGAAGCTTTCTTT.

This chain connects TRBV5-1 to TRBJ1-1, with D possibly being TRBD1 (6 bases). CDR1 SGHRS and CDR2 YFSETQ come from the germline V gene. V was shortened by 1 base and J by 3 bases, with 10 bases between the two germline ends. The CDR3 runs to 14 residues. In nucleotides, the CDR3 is TGCGCCAGCAGCTTGATACCAGGGGACACTGAAGCTTTCTTT. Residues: CASSLIPGDTEAFF.

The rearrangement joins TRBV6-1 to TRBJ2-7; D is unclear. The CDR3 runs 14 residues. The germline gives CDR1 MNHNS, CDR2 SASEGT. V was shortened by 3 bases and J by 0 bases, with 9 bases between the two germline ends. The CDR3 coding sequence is TGTGCCAGCAGTGAGGTCAGCCACTCCTACGAGCAGTACTTC. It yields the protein CASSEVSHSYEQYF.

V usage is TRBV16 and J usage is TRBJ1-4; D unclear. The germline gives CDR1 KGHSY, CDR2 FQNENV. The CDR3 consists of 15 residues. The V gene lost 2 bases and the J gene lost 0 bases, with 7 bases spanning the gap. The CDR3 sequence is CASSQMVATNEKLFF. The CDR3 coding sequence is TGTGCCAGCAGCCAAATGGTTGCAACTAATGAAAAACTGTTTTTT.

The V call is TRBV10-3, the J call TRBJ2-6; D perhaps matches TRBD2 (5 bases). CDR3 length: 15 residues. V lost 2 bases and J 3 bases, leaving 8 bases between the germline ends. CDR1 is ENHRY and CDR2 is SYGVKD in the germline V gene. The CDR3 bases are TGTGCCATCAGTGAGGGCGGGTTTGGGGCCAACGTCCTGACTTTC. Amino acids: CAISEGGFGANVLTF.